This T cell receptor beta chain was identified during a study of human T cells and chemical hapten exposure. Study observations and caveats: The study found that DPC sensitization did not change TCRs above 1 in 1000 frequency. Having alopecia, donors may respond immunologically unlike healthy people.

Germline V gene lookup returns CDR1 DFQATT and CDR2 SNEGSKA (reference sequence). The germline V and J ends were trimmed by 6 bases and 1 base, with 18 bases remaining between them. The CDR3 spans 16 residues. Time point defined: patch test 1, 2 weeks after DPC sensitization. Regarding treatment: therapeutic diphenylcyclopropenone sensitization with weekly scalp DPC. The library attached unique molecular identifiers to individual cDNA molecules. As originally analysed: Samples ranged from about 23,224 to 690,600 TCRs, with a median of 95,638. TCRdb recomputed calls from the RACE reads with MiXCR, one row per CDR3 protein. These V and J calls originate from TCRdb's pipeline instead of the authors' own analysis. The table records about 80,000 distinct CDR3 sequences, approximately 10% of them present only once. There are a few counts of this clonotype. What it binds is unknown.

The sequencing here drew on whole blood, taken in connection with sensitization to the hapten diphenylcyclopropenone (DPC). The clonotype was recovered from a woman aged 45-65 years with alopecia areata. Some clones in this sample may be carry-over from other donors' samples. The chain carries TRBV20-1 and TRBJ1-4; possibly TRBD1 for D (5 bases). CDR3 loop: CSAHAGTSKTNEKLFF. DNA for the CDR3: TGCAGTGCCCACGCCGGGACGTCAAAAACTAATGAAAAACTGTTTTTT.